A selection of T cell receptor beta chains follows, all from one sample in a study of cytomegalovirus exposure and HLA in healthy donors. Measured with immunoSEQ multiplex PCR; TCRdb has only the in-frame clones, and not every one. Among 110,000 to 150,000 clones, around a tenth were seen once, and the ten largest hold approximately 1.9%. The sample comprised PBMCs. The receptors derive from a man in his forties or fifties in good health and CMV-seronegative. Both conserved end residues are part of each CDR3. Fields, in order: V gene, J gene, clone size, D gene, CDR3 DNA, CDR3 protein. D genes are given only for firm matches. Clone size is given for some rows only: seen once, a few or many times, or a class if the clone is expanded.

v_call: TRBV4-1
j_call: TRBJ1-5
clone_size: few
d_call: .
cdr3_nt: TGCGCCAGCAGCCAAGCTCCCGGCGGGGCAGGGAGGCAGCCCCAGCATTTT
cdr3_aa: CASSQAPGGAGRQPQHF

v_call: TRBV6-1
j_call: TRBJ1-4
clone_size: few
d_call: .
cdr3_nt: TGTGCCAGCAGAGAACGACAGCTACGTGAGGAAAAACTGTTTTTT
cdr3_aa: CASRERQLREEKLFF

v_call: TRBV6-1
j_call: TRBJ2-7
clone_size: .
d_call: TRBD1
cdr3_nt: TGTGCCAGCAGAGGGACCGGGACAGTTTCGTATGGGCAGTACTTC
cdr3_aa: CASRGTGTVSYGQYF

v_call: TRBV6-5
j_call: TRBJ2-7
clone_size: few
d_call: TRBD2
cdr3_nt: TGTGCCAGCACTTCCCCGGGGAGGGTCCACGAGCAGTACTTC
cdr3_aa: CASTSPGRVHEQYF

v_call: TRBV2
j_call: TRBJ2-5
clone_size: .
d_call: .
cdr3_nt: TGTGCCAGCGCCCGTCTACAGGGTGGCCAAGAGACCCAGTACTTC
cdr3_aa: CASARLQGGQETQYF

v_call: TRBV7-2
j_call: TRBJ2-1
clone_size: .
d_call: .
cdr3_nt: TGTGCCAGCAGCTTAGGGAGGTGGGGGGAAGAGCAGTTCTTC
cdr3_aa: CASSLGRWGEEQFF

v_call: TRBV18
j_call: TRBJ1-4
clone_size: few
d_call: TRBD1
cdr3_nt: TGTGCCAGCTCACCAACCACCGGGACAGGCCCAGCAACTAATGAAAAACTGTTTTTT
cdr3_aa: CASSPTTGTGPATNEKLFF

v_call: TRBV13
j_call: TRBJ2-3
clone_size: few
d_call: .
cdr3_nt: TGTGCCAGCAGCTTAGGGCAGGGTGGAGATACGCAGTATTTT
cdr3_aa: CASSLGQGGDTQYF

v_call: TRBV19
j_call: TRBJ2-7
clone_size: few
d_call: .
cdr3_nt: TGTGCCAGCGCCACGGCAGGCCTTACCTACGAGCAGTACTTC
cdr3_aa: CASATAGLTYEQYF

v_call: TRBV5-1
j_call: TRBJ1-5
clone_size: .
d_call: .
cdr3_nt: TGCGCCAGCAGCAGTCTCGGAGACAATCAGCCCCAGCATTTT
cdr3_aa: CASSSLGDNQPQHF

v_call: TRBV11-3
j_call: TRBJ2-7
clone_size: few
d_call: .
cdr3_nt: TGTGCCAGCAGCAAAACCGCACACCACGAGCAGTACTTC
cdr3_aa: CASSKTAHHEQYF

v_call: TRBV6-1
j_call: TRBJ1-1
clone_size: many
d_call: .
cdr3_nt: TGTGCCAGCAGTAAACAGGAGAACACTGAAGCTTTCTTT
cdr3_aa: CASSKQENTEAFF

v_call: TRBV28
j_call: TRBJ2-2
clone_size: few
d_call: TRBD2
cdr3_nt: TGTGCCAGCAGTTTCCGACTAGCGGGAGTTTCTAGCGGGGAGCTGTTTTTT
cdr3_aa: CASSFRLAGVSSGELFF

v_call: TRBV9
j_call: TRBJ2-6
clone_size: few
d_call: .
cdr3_nt: TGTGCCAGCAGCGTAGACAGCCACTCTGGGGCCAACGTCCTGACTTTC
cdr3_aa: CASSVDSHSGANVLTF

v_call: TRBV27
j_call: TRBJ2-5
clone_size: few
d_call: .
cdr3_nt: TGTGCCAGCAGTCTAGGACTTTGGGAGACCCAGTACTTC
cdr3_aa: CASSLGLWETQYF

v_call: TRBV27
j_call: TRBJ1-2
clone_size: .
d_call: TRBD1
cdr3_nt: TGTGCCAGCAGTTTGGACAGGGACTATGGCTACACCTTC
cdr3_aa: CASSLDRDYGYTF

v_call: TRBV4-1
j_call: TRBJ2-1
clone_size: .
d_call: TRBD2
cdr3_nt: TGCGCCAGCAGCCAAGATCTGAGTCGGACTAGCAAAAATAATGAGCAGTTCTTC
cdr3_aa: CASSQDLSRTSKNNEQFF

v_call: TRBV2
j_call: TRBJ2-3
clone_size: .
d_call: TRBD2
cdr3_nt: TGTGCCAGCACCGGGACTAGCAATGTGAGGGCGCAGTATTTT
cdr3_aa: CASTGTSNVRAQYF

v_call: TRBV4-1
j_call: TRBJ1-2
clone_size: few
d_call: .
cdr3_nt: TGCGCCAGCAGCCAAGGATCGACAGGAGATTATGGCTACACCTTC
cdr3_aa: CASSQGSTGDYGYTF

v_call: TRBV5-6
j_call: TRBJ2-7
clone_size: .
d_call: .
cdr3_nt: TGTCCTAATCCACGGTCTGCCTACGAGCAGTACTTC
cdr3_aa: CPNPRSAYEQYF

v_call: TRBV14
j_call: TRBJ2-5
clone_size: .
d_call: TRBD1
cdr3_nt: TGTGCCAGCAGCCGAGGGGGCATGGGTGTAGAGACCCAGTACTTC
cdr3_aa: CASSRGGMGVETQYF

v_call: TRBV6-6
j_call: TRBJ1-3
clone_size: .
d_call: .
cdr3_nt: TGTGCCAGCAGTTACGACAGAACTGGAAACACCATATATTTT
cdr3_aa: CASSYDRTGNTIYF

v_call: TRBV5-1
j_call: TRBJ2-7
clone_size: .
d_call: .
cdr3_nt: TGCGCCAGCAGACCCCAGGGGGGTTCCTACGAGCAGTACTTC
cdr3_aa: CASRPQGGSYEQYF

v_call: TRBV5-4
j_call: TRBJ2-5
clone_size: .
d_call: .
cdr3_nt: TGTGCCAGCAGCCGGGACTTCCAAGAGACCCAGTACTTC
cdr3_aa: CASSRDFQETQYF

v_call: TRBV6-5
j_call: TRBJ1-2
clone_size: few
d_call: .
cdr3_nt: TGTGCCAGCAGTTACGCCCTTAGAGGTGGCTACACCTTC
cdr3_aa: CASSYALRGGYTF

v_call: TRBV28
j_call: TRBJ2-1
clone_size: .
d_call: .
cdr3_nt: TGTGCCAGCACCGTACTAGCCCCGCCTGAGCAGTTCTTC
cdr3_aa: CASTVLAPPEQFF

v_call: TRBV18
j_call: TRBJ2-5
clone_size: .
d_call: TRBD2
cdr3_nt: TGTGCCAGCTCACCACGACTAGCGGACCGTGAGACCCAGTACTTC
cdr3_aa: CASSPRLADRETQYF

v_call: TRBV25-1
j_call: TRBJ2-1
clone_size: .
d_call: .
cdr3_nt: TGTGCCAGCAGGAGCCACAATGAGCAGTTCTTC
cdr3_aa: CASRSHNEQFF

v_call: TRBV7-8
j_call: TRBJ2-1
clone_size: few
d_call: .
cdr3_nt: TGTGCCAGCAGCCCTAACAGGACAATAAACTACAATGAGCAGTTCTTC
cdr3_aa: CASSPNRTINYNEQFF

v_call: TRBV6-5
j_call: TRBJ1-5
clone_size: .
d_call: .
cdr3_nt: TGTGCCAGCAGTGAATCACACAGCAATCAGCCCCAGCATTTT
cdr3_aa: CASSESHSNQPQHF

v_call: TRBV9
j_call: TRBJ1-1
clone_size: few
d_call: TRBD1
cdr3_nt: TGTGCCAGCAGGGGACAGGGGGCTTTGAACACTGAAGCTTTCTTT
cdr3_aa: CASRGQGALNTEAFF

v_call: TRBV30
j_call: TRBJ1-2
clone_size: .
d_call: .
cdr3_nt: TGTGCCGAGACAGATAGCTATGGCTACACCTTC
cdr3_aa: CAETDSYGYTF

v_call: TRBV27
j_call: TRBJ1-1
clone_size: few
d_call: .
cdr3_nt: TGTGCCAGCAGTCAAAGAGGCTCCGAGGGTCCAGCTTTCTTT
cdr3_aa: CASSQRGSEGPAFF

v_call: TRBV7-9
j_call: TRBJ2-7
clone_size: few
d_call: .
cdr3_nt: TGTGCCAGCAGCTTTGACTCGTACGAGCAGTACTTC
cdr3_aa: CASSFDSYEQYF

v_call: TRBV7-6
j_call: TRBJ2-3
clone_size: .
d_call: TRBD2
cdr3_nt: TGTGCCAGCAGCTTAGTATCCTTGGGACTAGCGAACACAGATACGCAGTATTTT
cdr3_aa: CASSLVSLGLANTDTQYF

v_call: TRBV6-1
j_call: TRBJ2-1
clone_size: .
d_call: TRBD1
cdr3_nt: TGTGCCAGCACTACCGACAGGGGGATGGGCAATGAGCAGTTCTTC
cdr3_aa: CASTTDRGMGNEQFF

v_call: TRBV7-9
j_call: TRBJ2-3
clone_size: few
d_call: TRBD2
cdr3_nt: TGTGCCAGCAGCCTGGGCGGCTTAGCGGGGGGGACAGATACGCAGTATTTT
cdr3_aa: CASSLGGLAGGTDTQYF

v_call: TRBV29-1
j_call: TRBJ1-2
clone_size: medium-sized
d_call: .
cdr3_nt: TGCAGCGTTGCTCCCCAGGCGAGCTACACCTTC
cdr3_aa: CSVAPQASYTF

v_call: TRBV7-7
j_call: TRBJ2-7
clone_size: .
d_call: .
cdr3_nt: TGTGCCAGCAGCCGCGGGGCGGGCACCACCTACGAGCAGTACTTC
cdr3_aa: CASSRGAGTTYEQYF

v_call: TRBV18
j_call: TRBJ1-4
clone_size: .
d_call: TRBD1
cdr3_nt: TGTGCCAGCTCACTAGCATCCGGGACAGGCAATGAAAAACTGTTTTTT
cdr3_aa: CASSLASGTGNEKLFF

v_call: TRBV4-2
j_call: TRBJ1-2
clone_size: .
d_call: TRBD1
cdr3_nt: TGTGCCAGCAGCCCAAGAGGGGGCAGTGGCTACACCTTC
cdr3_aa: CASSPRGGSGYTF

v_call: TRBV12-5
j_call: TRBJ2-1
clone_size: .
d_call: .
cdr3_nt: TGTGCTAGTGGTCCCGACAGAGGCCCAGGGGATGAGCAGTTCTTC
cdr3_aa: CASGPDRGPGDEQFF

v_call: TRBV30
j_call: TRBJ1-1
clone_size: .
d_call: .
cdr3_nt: TGTGCCTGGGAGAGCCCGGCTAGGGGTCAGGGCATGAACACTGAAGCTTTCTTT
cdr3_aa: CAWESPARGQGMNTEAFF

v_call: TRBV28
j_call: TRBJ1-2
clone_size: few
d_call: .
cdr3_nt: TGTGCCAGCAGTTTACCCCAACGGGAACTTAACTATGGCTACACCTTC
cdr3_aa: CASSLPQRELNYGYTF

v_call: TRBV7-9
j_call: TRBJ1-6
clone_size: few
d_call: TRBD1
cdr3_nt: TGTGCCAGCAGCCGTGGACAGGGTTTCTATAATTCACCCCTCCACTTT
cdr3_aa: CASSRGQGFYNSPLHF

v_call: TRBV15
j_call: TRBJ2-5
clone_size: few
d_call: TRBD1
cdr3_nt: TGTGCCACCAGCCGGGACAGGGGGCCAGAGACCCAGTACTTC
cdr3_aa: CATSRDRGPETQYF

v_call: TRBV14
j_call: TRBJ2-1
clone_size: few
d_call: .
cdr3_nt: TGTGCCAGCAGCCATGTACAGAAGACCTACAATGAGCAGTTCTTC
cdr3_aa: CASSHVQKTYNEQFF

v_call: TRBV10-1
j_call: TRBJ1-1
clone_size: few
d_call: .
cdr3_nt: TGCGCCAGCAGAGCGGGCCTAAACACTGAAGCTTTCTTT
cdr3_aa: CASRAGLNTEAFF

v_call: TRBV5-1
j_call: TRBJ2-2
clone_size: few
d_call: .
cdr3_nt: TGCGCCAGCAGCTTGAACTGGAACACCGGGGAGCTGTTTTTT
cdr3_aa: CASSLNWNTGELFF

v_call: TRBV5-6
j_call: TRBJ2-5
clone_size: .
d_call: TRBD1
cdr3_nt: TGTGCCAGCAGCCGGACAGGGTTGGAGCAGTACTTC
cdr3_aa: CASSRTGLEQYF

v_call: TRBV28
j_call: TRBJ1-5
clone_size: few
d_call: TRBD1
cdr3_nt: TGTGCCAGCAGTTCCCTGGACAGGGGGGACAATCAGCCCCAGCATTTT
cdr3_aa: CASSSLDRGDNQPQHF

v_call: TRBV6-5
j_call: TRBJ2-1
clone_size: few
d_call: .
cdr3_nt: TGTGCCAGCAGCATTCTCCGGAGCTCCTACAATGAGCAGTTCTTC
cdr3_aa: CASSILRSSYNEQFF

v_call: TRBV5-1
j_call: TRBJ2-3
clone_size: few
d_call: TRBD2
cdr3_nt: TGCGCCAGCAGCTTGGCCGGCGGGGGGGCTTCAGATACGCAGTATTTT
cdr3_aa: CASSLAGGGASDTQYF

v_call: TRBV19
j_call: TRBJ2-7
clone_size: few
d_call: .
cdr3_nt: TGTGCCAGTAGTACCAATTCCCTTAGCGACGAGCAGTACTTC
cdr3_aa: CASSTNSLSDEQYF

v_call: TRBV30
j_call: TRBJ1-5
clone_size: .
d_call: .
cdr3_nt: TGTGCCTGGGCCGACGGGGTGGGGGGGTATAGCAATCAGCCCCAGCATTTT
cdr3_aa: CAWADGVGGYSNQPQHF

v_call: TRBV5-4
j_call: TRBJ2-3
clone_size: many
d_call: .
cdr3_nt: TGTGCCAGCAGCTTGGCAGCGCGACGTTCCACAGATACGCAGTATTTT
cdr3_aa: CASSLAARRSTDTQYF

v_call: TRBV30
j_call: TRBJ1-3
clone_size: .
d_call: .
cdr3_nt: TGTGCCTGGAGCGACTGGGGCCCCAGCTCTGGAAACACCATATATTTT
cdr3_aa: CAWSDWGPSSGNTIYF

v_call: TRBV2
j_call: TRBJ1-2
clone_size: .
d_call: TRBD1
cdr3_nt: TGTGCCAGCAGAGGGGACAGGGGGTCGGGTGGCTACACCTTC
cdr3_aa: CASRGDRGSGGYTF

v_call: TRBV2
j_call: TRBJ1-5
clone_size: .
d_call: .
cdr3_nt: TGTGCCACCAACTGGGCAGATAGCAATCAGCCCCAGCATTTT
cdr3_aa: CATNWADSNQPQHF

v_call: TRBV27
j_call: TRBJ2-7
clone_size: few
d_call: TRBD2
cdr3_nt: TGTGCCAGCAGTTTAAGCGGGGTTGGGTACGAGCAGTACTTC
cdr3_aa: CASSLSGVGYEQYF